This T cell receptor beta chain originates from a study of Ad26.COV2.S vaccination and SARS-CoV-2 variants. As for this clone: The junction shows a germline mismatch at one end, possibly a read error.

Treatment noted: 19 received Ad26.COV2.S at low or high dose, single or two shots; about 5 received placebo; per-sample allocation not given. Sampling was performed 63 days after the first vaccine or placebo injection. This CDR3 has 15 amino acids. From germline, CDR1 is SSHAT and CDR2 FNYEAQ (reference sequence). Produced via immunoSEQ multiplex PCR; TCRdb's table is partial and in-frame only. The sample shows fewer than 900,000 clones, roughly 90% of them seen only once. Here the sequenced sample was peripheral blood, taken in a trial of Ad26.COV2.S vaccine versus placebo. The TCR originated in a person between 18 and 59 years old who received the Ad26.COV2.S COVID-19 vaccine or a placebo. The rearrangement uses TRBV7-7 and TRBJ2-2; no reliable D call. In nucleotides, the CDR3 is TGTGCTAGCAGCTTAGCCGCCTCGAACACCGGGGAGCTGTTTTTT. Encoded protein: CASSLAASNTGELFF.